Each of the 21 T cell receptor beta chains below was sequenced from the same sample in a study of blood T cell repertoires in COVID-19. Method: immunoSEQ multiplex PCR; TCRdb's copy keeps in-frame clones and lacks some. The sample lists 200,000 to 250,000 clones, 65% to 90% occurring once. The material sequenced was peripheral blood. The receptors here all came from a man between 45 and 60 years old with acute or convalescent COVID-19.

As DNA, the CDR3 is TGTGCCAGCAGTTCAGGACAGGGTACTGAAGCTTTCTTT. It translates to CASSSGQGTEAFF. V usage is TRBV27 and J usage is TRBJ1-1; 8 positions agree with TRBD1. CDR3 length: 13 amino acids. CDR1 and CDR2 (germline): MNHEY, SMNVEV (reference sequence). Trimming removed 4 bases from V and 5 bases from J; junction bases left unmatched: 3.

This chain links TRBV6-5 with TRBJ1-1, with D possibly matching TRBD1 (5 bases). The CDR3 contains 16 residues. CDR1 and CDR2 (germline): MNHEY, SVGAGI. Trimming took off 0 bases at V and 2 bases at J, with 13 bases between the two ends. In nucleotides, the CDR3 is TGTGCCAGCAGTTACTCTATATGGGGCAGAAACACTGAAGCTTTCTTT. Amino acids: CASSYSIWGRNTEAFF.

The rearrangement uses TRBV3-1 (or the pseudogene TRBV3-2) and TRBJ1-1; no clear D. Germline CDR1 reads LGHDT; CDR2 reads YNNKEL (reference sequence). The CDR3 totals 14 residues. The germline V and J ends were trimmed by 1 base and 2 bases, with 8 bases remaining between them. This CDR3 is CASSQGLTNTEAFF. The CDR3 DNA reads as TGTGCCAGCAGCCAAGGTTTAACAAACACTGAAGCTTTCTTT.

The chain recombines TRBV7-2 with TRBJ2-1; TRBD2 aligns across 9 bases. Germline lookup yields CDR1 SGHTA and CDR2 FQGNSA. CDR3 length: 17 amino acids. Trimming took 1 base from V and 1 from J; bases not matched to a gene: 5. The CDR3, as DNA: TGTGCCAGCAGCTTAGGTGGTAGCGGGGGTTCCTACAATGAGCAGTTCTTC. Its translation is CASSLGGSGGSYNEQFF.

This chain uses TRBV19 with TRBJ2-6, with D perhaps TRBD2 (5 bases). In germline, CDR1 is LNHDA, CDR2 SQIVND (reference sequence). V lost 1 base to trimming and J lost 0 bases, with 7 bases between them. This CDR3 spans 16 amino acids. In DNA form, the CDR3 reads TGTGCCAGTAGTATAGCGGAGGACTCTGGGGCCAACGTCCTGACTTTC. This translates into CASSIAEDSGANVLTF.

This chain uses TRBV5-1 with TRBJ1-1, with a tentative D call TRBD1 (5 bases). The germline V gene has CDR1 SGHRS and CDR2 YFSETQ. The germline V and J ends were trimmed by 7 bases and 1 base, with 14 bases remaining between them. This CDR3 comprises 14 residues. This CDR3 reads CASAGQVGNTEAFF. CDR3 coding DNA: TGCGCCAGCGCGGGGCAGGTCGGGAACACTGAAGCTTTCTTT. The whole variable domain, filled in from reference TRBV5-1 and TRBJ1-1, reads KAGVTQTPRYLIKTRGQQVTLSCSPISGHRSVSWYQQTPGQGLQFLFEYFSETQRNKGNFPGRFSGRQFSNSRSEMNVSTLELGDSALYLCASAGQVGNTEAFFGQGTRLTVV.

V usage is TRBV19 and J usage is TRBJ2-1, with TRBD2 matching 9 bases. The CDR3 has 17 amino acids. The V and J ends lost 5 bases and 10 bases, in that order; junction bases with no gene match: 18. CDR1 and CDR2 from the germline V gene are LNHDA and SQIVND (reference sequence). CDR3 sequence reads: CASSPDRDPGLAPEQFF. The CDR3 nucleotides read TGTGCCAGTAGTCCAGACAGGGACCCGGGACTAGCCCCCGAGCAGTTCTTC.

The chain joins TRBV2 to TRBJ2-3; 7 positions match TRBD1. CDR3 length equals 13 residues. With V trimmed by 6 bases and J by 4 bases, 4 bases remained unmatched. Germline V gives CDR1 SNHLY, CDR2 FYNNEI. The CDR3 sequence: CASRTGPADTQYF. The CDR3 DNA sequence: TGTGCCAGCAGGACAGGGCCGGCAGATACGCAGTATTTT.

The chain combines TRBV2 with TRBJ1-6, with 12 bases that match TRBD1. The CDR3 contains 15 residues. Germline V gene data show CDR1 as SNHLY and CDR2 as FYNNEI. V trimming: 6 bases; J trimming: 7 bases; junction bases outside the gene matches: 4. The CDR3 DNA reads as TGTGCCAGCAGGGGACAGGGGGCTGGGAATTCACCCCTCCACTTT. It specifies CASRGQGAGNSPLHF. Together with reference TRBV2 and TRBJ1-6, the CDR3 gives the full variable domain: EPEVTQTPSHQVTQMGQEVILRCVPISNHLYFYWYRQILGQKVEFLVSFYNNEISEKSEIFDDQFSVERPDGSNFTLKIRSTKLEDSAMYFCASRGQGAGNSPLHFGNGTRLTVT.

V and J are TRBV28 and TRBJ1-2; 12 nucleotides line up with TRBD1. CDR1 and CDR2 from the germline V gene are MDHEN and SYDVKM. This CDR3 has 17 amino acids. Trimming cost V 4 bases and J 5 bases; bases outside gene matches: 11. The CDR3, as DNA: TGTGCCAGCAGTTCCTCCTCTGGGACAGGGGGCTTGTATGGCTACACCTTC. Its protein is CASSSSSGTGGLYGYTF.

This clone was observed a single time. The chain links TRBV7-9 to TRBJ1-1; 8 positions agree with TRBD1. Germline CDR1 is SEHNR and CDR2 is FQNEAQ (reference sequence). V dropped 5 bases and J dropped 4; count of bases not matched to a gene: 9. The CDR3 is 15 residues long. The CDR3 loop reads CASSHTGGVGTEAFF. The DNA for the CDR3 is TGTGCCAGCAGCCATACAGGGGGAGTGGGCACTGAAGCTTTCTTT.

This chain uses TRBV19 with TRBJ1-1; weak D call: TRBD1 (5 bases). Trimming removed 5 bases at V and 8 bases at J, with 9 bases between. The CDR3 has 11 amino acids. Per the germline V gene, CDR1 is LNHDA and CDR2 is SQIVND (reference sequence). The CDR3 DNA is TGTGCCAGTAGTCTGGGGGGAGAAGCTTTCTTT. Amino acids: CASSLGGEAFF.

This chain connects TRBV6-2 or TRBV6-3 to TRBJ1-5, with D possibly matching TRBD1 (5 bases). In germline, CDR1 is MNHEY, CDR2 SVGEGT. The CDR3 loop spans 16 amino acids. V gave up 4 bases and J gave up 3 bases, with 16 bases separating them. The CDR3, as DNA: TGTGCCAGCAGTTTATTTGGGGGGTCGGTCAATCAGCCCCAGCATTTT. Residues: CASSLFGGSVNQPQHF.

J is TRBJ2-2 and V is TRBV5-1; no clear D gene. Germline loops: CDR1 SGHRS, CDR2 YFSETQ. The CDR3 extends over 15 amino acids. Trimming took 2 bases from V and 4 from J, leaving 12 bases between them. The CDR3 spells CASSFKIASTGELFF. Written as DNA, the CDR3 is TGCGCCAGCAGCTTCAAGATCGCGAGCACCGGGGAGCTGTTTTTT.

The chain joins TRBV3-1 (or the pseudogene TRBV3-2) to TRBJ1-6; no clear D. The CDR3 is 16 amino acids. V shed 0 bases and J shed 6 bases, with 12 bases lying between them. Germline assignment: CDR1 LGHDT and CDR2 YNNKEL (reference sequence). CDR3 loop: CASSQDQDWRNSPLHF. The DNA for the CDR3 is TGTGCCAGCAGCCAAGACCAGGATTGGCGTAATTCACCCCTCCACTTT.

The CDR3 nucleotides read TGTGCCAGCAGTCCCGGGACAGGGGGCGGGGGATATGGCTACACCTTC. Protein: CASSPGTGGGGYGYTF. This chain links TRBV28 with TRBJ1-2, with TRBD1 identical over 12 bases. V was pared by 5 bases and J by 5 bases, with 9 bases of the junction left unmatched. CDR3 length: 16 amino acids. The V gene's germline CDR1 is MDHEN and CDR2 SYDVKM.

The chain is built from TRBV27 and TRBJ2-7; tentatively, D is TRBD1 (5 bases). V was pared by 2 bases and J by 1 base, with 15 bases between. The CDR3 loop spans 16 amino acids. Looked up from germline, CDR1 is MNHEY and CDR2 is SMNVEV (reference sequence). Written as DNA, the CDR3 is TGTGCCAGCAGTTTAGCAGGGAATAGAAAATCCTACGAGCAGTACTTC. Translation: CASSLAGNRKSYEQYF.

This clone was observed a handful of times. V usage is TRBV2 and J usage is TRBJ2-1, with D tentatively TRBD1 (7 bases). This CDR3 is 16 amino acids long. The ends were cut back, 9 bases at V and 4 bases at J, with 22 bases in the middle. The germline gives CDR1 SNHLY, CDR2 FYNNEI. CDR3 sequence reads: CASTREETGTYNEQFF. CDR3 nucleotides: TGTGCCAGTACAAGGGAGGAGACAGGGACTTACAATGAGCAGTTCTTC.

The V and J genes are TRBV7-9 and TRBJ2-1, with 9 bases aligning to TRBD1. This CDR3 region has 17 residues. V shed 5 bases, J shed 4 bases, and the junction held 12 bases outside the gene matches. In germline, CDR1 is SEHNR, CDR2 FQNEAQ (reference sequence). DNA for the CDR3: TGTGCCAGCAGCACACACAGGGGGCGAAACGCATACAATGAGCAGTTCTTC. It translates to CASSTHRGRNAYNEQFF.

The J gene is TRBJ2-1, the V gene TRBV11-3; 9 bases agree with TRBD1. Germline assignment: CDR1 SGHNT and CDR2 YENEEA. V shed 3 bases and J 6 bases; nucleotides not matched to a gene: 6. The CDR3 covers 15 residues. CDR3 sequence (DNA): TGTGCCAGCAGCTTGGGACAGGGAAGAGGCAATGAGCAGTTCTTC. It codes for CASSLGQGRGNEQFF. Full variable domain (missing parts from reference TRBV11-3 and TRBJ2-1): EAGVVQSPRYKIIEKKQPVAFWCNPISGHNTLYWYLQNLGQGPELLIRYENEEAVDDSQLPKDRFSAERLKGVDSTLKIQPAELGDSAVYLCASSLGQGRGNEQFFGPGTRLTVL.

V is TRBV12-3 or TRBV12-4 and J is TRBJ1-1; D perhaps matches TRBD1 (6 bases). The CDR3 runs to 13 residues. The V end lost 6 bases, the J end lost 1 base, and 9 bases lay between the germline ends. The CDR3 is CASRLTGNTEAFF. The CDR3 DNA follows: TGTGCCAGCAGGTTGACAGGGAACACTGAAGCTTTCTTT.